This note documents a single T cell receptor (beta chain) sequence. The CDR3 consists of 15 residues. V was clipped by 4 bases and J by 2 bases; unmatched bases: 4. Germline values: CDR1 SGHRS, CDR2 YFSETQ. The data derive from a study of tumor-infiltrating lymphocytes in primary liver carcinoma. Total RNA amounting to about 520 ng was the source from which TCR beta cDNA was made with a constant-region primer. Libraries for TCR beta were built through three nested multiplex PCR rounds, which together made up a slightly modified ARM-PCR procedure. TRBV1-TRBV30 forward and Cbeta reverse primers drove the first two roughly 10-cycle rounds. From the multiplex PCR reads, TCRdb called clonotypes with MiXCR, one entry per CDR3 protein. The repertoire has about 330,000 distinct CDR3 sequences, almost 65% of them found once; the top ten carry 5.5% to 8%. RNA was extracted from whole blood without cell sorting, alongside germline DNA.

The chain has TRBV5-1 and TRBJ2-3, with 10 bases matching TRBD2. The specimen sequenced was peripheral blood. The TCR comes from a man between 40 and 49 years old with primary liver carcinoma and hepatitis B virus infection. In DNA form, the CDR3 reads TGCGCCAGCAGCCCTAGCGGGAGATTCACAGATACGCAGTATTTT. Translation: CASSPSGRFTDTQYF.